This TCR beta chain came from a study of cytomegalovirus exposure and HLA in healthy donors. The PCR employed 60 Vbeta primers together with 13 Jbeta primers. Sequencing used immunoSEQ multiplex PCR; TCRdb keeps in-frame clones, though not all of them. The sample has almost 200,000 clones, around 78% seen once. These donors, healthy bone marrow donors, were studied. Germline-derived CDR1 and CDR2 are SGHNT and YYREEE (reference sequence). The V segment lost 6 bases and the J segment 5 bases; nucleotides outside the gene matches: 16. The CDR3 is made up of 16 amino acids. The TCR originated in a man aged 30 to 45 in good health and CMV-seronegative. Sequenced: PBMCs. V and J are TRBV5-4 and TRBJ2-7; 8 bases fit TRBD1. The CDR3 nucleotides are TGTGCCAGCACCACACCCCGAGGACAGGGCAACCACGAGCAGTACTTC. As protein: CASTTPRGQGNHEQYF. Together with reference TRBV5-4 and TRBJ2-7, the CDR3 gives the full variable domain: ETGVTQSPTHLIKTRGQQVTLRCSSQSGHNTVSWYQQALGQGPQFIFQYYREEENGRGNFPPRFSGLQFPNYSSELNVNALELDDSALYLCASTTPRGQGNHEQYFGPGTRLTVT.